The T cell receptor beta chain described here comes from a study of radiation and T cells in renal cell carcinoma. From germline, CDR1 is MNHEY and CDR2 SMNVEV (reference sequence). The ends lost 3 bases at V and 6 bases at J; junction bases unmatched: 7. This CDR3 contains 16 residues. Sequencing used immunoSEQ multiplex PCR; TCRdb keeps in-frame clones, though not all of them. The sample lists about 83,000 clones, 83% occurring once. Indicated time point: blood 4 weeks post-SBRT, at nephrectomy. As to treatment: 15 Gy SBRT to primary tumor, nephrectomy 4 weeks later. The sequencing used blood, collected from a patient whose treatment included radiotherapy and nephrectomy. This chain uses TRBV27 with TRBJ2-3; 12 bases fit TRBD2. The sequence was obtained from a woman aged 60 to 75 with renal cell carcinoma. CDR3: CASSFLAGGPGDTQYF. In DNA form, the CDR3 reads TGTGCCAGCAGTTTCCTAGCGGGGGGGCCAGGGGATACGCAGTATTTT.